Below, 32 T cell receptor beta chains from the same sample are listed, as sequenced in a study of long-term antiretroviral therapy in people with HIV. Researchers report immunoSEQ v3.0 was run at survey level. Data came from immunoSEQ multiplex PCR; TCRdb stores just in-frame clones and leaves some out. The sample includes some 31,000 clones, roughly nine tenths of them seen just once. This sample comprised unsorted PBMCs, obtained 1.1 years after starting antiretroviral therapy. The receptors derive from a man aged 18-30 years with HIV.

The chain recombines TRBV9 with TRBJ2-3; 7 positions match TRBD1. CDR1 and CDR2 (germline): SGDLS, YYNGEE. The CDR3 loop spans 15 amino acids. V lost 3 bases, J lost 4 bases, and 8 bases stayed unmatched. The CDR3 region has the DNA TGTGCCAGCAGCGCTCAAGGACAGGCCGCAGATACGCAGTATTTT. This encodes CASSAQGQAADTQYF.

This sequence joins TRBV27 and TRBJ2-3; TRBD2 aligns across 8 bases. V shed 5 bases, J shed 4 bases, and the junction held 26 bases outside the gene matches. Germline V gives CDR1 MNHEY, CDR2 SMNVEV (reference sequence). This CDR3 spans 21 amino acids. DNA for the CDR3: TGTGCCAGCAGTCCGATATACCCTCTTTTGAGCGGGAGATATCAGGCAGATACGCAGTATTTT. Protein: CASSPIYPLLSGRYQADTQYF.

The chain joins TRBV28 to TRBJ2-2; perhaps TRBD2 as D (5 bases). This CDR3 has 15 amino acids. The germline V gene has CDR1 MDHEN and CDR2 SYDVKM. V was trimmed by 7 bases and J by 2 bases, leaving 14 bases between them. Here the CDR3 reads CASTVGGLNTGELFF. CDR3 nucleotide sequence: TGTGCCAGCACCGTAGGCGGGTTAAACACCGGGGAGCTGTTTTTT.

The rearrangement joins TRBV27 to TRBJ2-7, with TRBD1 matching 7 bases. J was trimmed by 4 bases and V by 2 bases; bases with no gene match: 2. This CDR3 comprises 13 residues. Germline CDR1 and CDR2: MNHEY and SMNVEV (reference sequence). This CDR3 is CASSLGTVYEQYF. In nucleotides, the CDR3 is TGTGCCAGCAGTTTAGGGACAGTGTACGAGCAGTACTTC.

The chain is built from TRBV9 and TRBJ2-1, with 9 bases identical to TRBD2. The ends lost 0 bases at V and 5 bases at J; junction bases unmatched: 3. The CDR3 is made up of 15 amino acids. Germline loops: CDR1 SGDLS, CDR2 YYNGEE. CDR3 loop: CASSVGASGDNEQFF. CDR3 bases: TGTGCCAGCAGCGTAGGGGCTAGCGGGGACAATGAGCAGTTCTTC.

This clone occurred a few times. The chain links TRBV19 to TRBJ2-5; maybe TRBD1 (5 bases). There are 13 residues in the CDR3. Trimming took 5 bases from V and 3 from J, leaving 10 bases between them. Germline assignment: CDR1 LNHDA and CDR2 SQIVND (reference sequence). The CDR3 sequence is CASSFQGKETQYF. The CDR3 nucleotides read TGTGCCAGTAGTTTTCAGGGCAAAGAGACCCAGTACTTC. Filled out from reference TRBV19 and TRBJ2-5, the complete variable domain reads DGGITQSPKYLFRKEGQNVTLSCEQNLNHDAMYWYRQDPGQGLRLIYYSQIVNDFQKGDIAEGYSVSREKKESFPLTVTSAQKNPTAFYLCASSFQGKETQYFGPGTRLLVL.

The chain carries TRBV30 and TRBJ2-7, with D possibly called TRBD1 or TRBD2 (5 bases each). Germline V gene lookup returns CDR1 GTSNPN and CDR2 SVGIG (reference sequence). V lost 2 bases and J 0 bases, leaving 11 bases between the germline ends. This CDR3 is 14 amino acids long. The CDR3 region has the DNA TGTGCCTGGAGTATGGGACCGCGCTCCTACGAGCAGTACTTC. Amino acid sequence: CAWSMGPRSYEQYF.

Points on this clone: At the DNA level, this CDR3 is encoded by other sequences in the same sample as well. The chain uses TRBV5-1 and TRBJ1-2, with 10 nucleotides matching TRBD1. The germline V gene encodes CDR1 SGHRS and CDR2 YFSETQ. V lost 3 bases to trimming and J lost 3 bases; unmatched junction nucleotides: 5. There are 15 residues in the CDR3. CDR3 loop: CASSWTGTGDYGYTF. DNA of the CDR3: TGCGCCAGCAGCTGGACCGGGACAGGGGACTATGGCTACACCTTC.

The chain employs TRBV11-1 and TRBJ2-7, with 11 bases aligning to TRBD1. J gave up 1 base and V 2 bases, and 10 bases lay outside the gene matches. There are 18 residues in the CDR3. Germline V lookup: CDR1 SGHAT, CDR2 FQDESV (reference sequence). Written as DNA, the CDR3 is TGTGCCAGCAGCTTAAGGACAGGGGGCATTGGATTTTCCTACGAGCAGTACTTC. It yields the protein CASSLRTGGIGFSYEQYF.

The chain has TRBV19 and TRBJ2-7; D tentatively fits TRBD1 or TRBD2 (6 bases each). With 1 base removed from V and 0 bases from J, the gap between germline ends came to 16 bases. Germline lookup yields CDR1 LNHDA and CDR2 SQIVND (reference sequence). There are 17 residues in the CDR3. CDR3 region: CASSIADYRDFSYEQYF. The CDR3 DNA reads TGTGCCAGTAGTATAGCGGACTACAGGGACTTCTCCTACGAGCAGTACTTC.

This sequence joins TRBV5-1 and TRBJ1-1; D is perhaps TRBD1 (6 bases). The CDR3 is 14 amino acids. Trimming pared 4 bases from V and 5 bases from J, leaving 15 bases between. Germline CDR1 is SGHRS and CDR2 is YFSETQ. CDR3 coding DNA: TGCGCCAGCAGCCAACAGGGTGTAGAAACTGAAGCTTTCTTT. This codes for CASSQQGVETEAFF.

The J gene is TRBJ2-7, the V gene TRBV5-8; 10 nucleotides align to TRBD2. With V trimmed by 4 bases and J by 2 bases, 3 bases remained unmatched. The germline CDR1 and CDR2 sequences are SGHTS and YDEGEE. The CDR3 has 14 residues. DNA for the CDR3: TGTGCCAGCAGCAGAGGACTAGCGGCCTACGAGCAGTACTTC. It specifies CASSRGLAAYEQYF.

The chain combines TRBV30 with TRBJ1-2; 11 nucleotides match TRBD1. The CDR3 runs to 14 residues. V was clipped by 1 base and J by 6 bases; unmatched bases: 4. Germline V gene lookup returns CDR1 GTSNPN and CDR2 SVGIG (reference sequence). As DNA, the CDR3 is TGTGCCTGGAGTGCCGGGACAGGGGGAAATGGCTACACCTTC. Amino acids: CAWSAGTGGNGYTF.

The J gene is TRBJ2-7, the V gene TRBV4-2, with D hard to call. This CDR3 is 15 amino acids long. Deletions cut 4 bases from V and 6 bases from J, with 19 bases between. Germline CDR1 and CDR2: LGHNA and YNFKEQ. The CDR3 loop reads CASSPQEREITEQYF. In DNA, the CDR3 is TGTGCCAGCAGCCCCCAAGAAAGGGAAATTACCGAGCAGTACTTC.

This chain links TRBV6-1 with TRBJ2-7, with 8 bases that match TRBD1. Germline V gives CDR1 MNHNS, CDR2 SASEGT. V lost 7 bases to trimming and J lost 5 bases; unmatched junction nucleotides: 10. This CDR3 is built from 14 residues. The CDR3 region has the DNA TGTGCCAGCATTTCGGGACAGGCGTCCCACGAGCAGTACTTC. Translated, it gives CASISGQASHEQYF.

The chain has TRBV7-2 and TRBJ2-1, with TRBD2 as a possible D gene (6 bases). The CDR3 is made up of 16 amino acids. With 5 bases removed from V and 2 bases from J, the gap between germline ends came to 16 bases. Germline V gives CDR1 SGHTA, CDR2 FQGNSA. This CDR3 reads CASSPFGGDPYNEQFF. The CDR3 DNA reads TGTGCCAGCAGCCCCTTCGGCGGGGATCCCTACAATGAGCAGTTCTTC.

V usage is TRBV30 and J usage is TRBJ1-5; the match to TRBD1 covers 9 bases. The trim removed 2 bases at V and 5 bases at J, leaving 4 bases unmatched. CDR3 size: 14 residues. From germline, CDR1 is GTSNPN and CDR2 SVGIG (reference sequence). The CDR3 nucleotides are TGTGCCTGGAGTCCGGGACAGGGCGATCAGCCCCAGCATTTT. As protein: CAWSPGQGDQPQHF.

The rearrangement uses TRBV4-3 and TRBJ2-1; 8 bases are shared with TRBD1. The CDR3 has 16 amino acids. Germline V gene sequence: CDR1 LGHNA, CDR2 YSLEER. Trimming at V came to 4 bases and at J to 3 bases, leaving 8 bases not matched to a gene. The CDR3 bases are TGCGCCAGCAGCCCCTACGACAGGGGAGGCTACAATGAGCAGTTCTTC. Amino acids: CASSPYDRGGYNEQFF.

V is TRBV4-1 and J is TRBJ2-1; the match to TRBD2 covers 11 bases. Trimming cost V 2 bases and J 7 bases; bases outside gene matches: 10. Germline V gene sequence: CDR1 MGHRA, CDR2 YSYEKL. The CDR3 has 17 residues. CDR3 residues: CASSQTPTSGSGNEQFF. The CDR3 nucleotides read TGCGCCAGCAGCCAAACCCCCACTAGCGGGAGTGGGAATGAGCAGTTCTTC.

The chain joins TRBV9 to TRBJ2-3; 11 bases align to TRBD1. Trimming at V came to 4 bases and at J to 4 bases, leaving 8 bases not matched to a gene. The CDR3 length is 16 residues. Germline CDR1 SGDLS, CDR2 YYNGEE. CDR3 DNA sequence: TGTGCCAGCAGCTCTCTAGGGACAGGGGGATCAGATACGCAGTATTTT. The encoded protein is CASSSLGTGGSDTQYF.

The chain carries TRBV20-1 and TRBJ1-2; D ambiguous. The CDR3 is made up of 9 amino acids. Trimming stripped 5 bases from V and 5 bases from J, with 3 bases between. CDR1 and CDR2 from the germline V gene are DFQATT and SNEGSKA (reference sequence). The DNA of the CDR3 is TGCAGTGCTCCGTATGGCTACACCTTC. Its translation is CSAPYGYTF.

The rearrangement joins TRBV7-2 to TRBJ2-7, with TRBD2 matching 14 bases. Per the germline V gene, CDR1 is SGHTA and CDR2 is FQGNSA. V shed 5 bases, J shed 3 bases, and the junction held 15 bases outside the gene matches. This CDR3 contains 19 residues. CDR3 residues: CASSSPGTSGSPDIYEQYF. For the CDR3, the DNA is TGTGCCAGCAGCAGTCCCGGGACTAGCGGGAGTCCAGATATCTACGAGCAGTACTTC.

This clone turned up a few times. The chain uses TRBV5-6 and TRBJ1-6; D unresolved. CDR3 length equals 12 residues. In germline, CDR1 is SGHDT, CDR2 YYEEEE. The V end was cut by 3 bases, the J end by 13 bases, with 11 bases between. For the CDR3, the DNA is TGTGCCAGCAGCTCCTCACCTGTTCCCCTCCACTTT. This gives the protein CASSSSPVPLHF.

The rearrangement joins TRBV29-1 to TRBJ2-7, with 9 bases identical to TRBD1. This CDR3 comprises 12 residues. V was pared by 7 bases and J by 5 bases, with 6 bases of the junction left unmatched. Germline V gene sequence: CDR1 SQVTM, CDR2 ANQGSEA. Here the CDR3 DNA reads TGCAGCGCCACAGGGGGCTCTGACGAGCAGTACTTC. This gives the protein CSATGGSDEQYF.

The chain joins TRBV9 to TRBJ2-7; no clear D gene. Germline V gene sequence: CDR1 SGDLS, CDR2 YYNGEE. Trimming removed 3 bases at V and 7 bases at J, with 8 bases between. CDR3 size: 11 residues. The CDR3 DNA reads TGTGCCAGCAGCGCCGGGTGGGAGCAGTACTTC. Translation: CASSAGWEQYF.

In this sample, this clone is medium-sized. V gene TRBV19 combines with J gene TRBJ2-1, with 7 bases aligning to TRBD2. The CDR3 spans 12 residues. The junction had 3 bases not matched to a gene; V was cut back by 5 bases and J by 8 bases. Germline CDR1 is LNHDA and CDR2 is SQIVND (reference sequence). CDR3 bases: TGTGCCAGTAGTTGGACTAGACATGAGCAGTTCTTC. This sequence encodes CASSWTRHEQFF.

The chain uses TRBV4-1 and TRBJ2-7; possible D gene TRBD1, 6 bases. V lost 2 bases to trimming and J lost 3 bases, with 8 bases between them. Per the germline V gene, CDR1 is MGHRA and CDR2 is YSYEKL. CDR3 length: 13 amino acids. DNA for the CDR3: TGCGCCAGCAGCCAAACCAGGGGCTACGAGCAGTACTTC. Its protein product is CASSQTRGYEQYF.

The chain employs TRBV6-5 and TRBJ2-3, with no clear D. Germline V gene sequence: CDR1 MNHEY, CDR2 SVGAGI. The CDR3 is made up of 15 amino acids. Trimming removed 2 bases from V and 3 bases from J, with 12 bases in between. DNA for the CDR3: TGTGCCAGCAGTTACGATACTACCGGGACAGATACGCAGTATTTT. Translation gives CASSYDTTGTDTQYF.

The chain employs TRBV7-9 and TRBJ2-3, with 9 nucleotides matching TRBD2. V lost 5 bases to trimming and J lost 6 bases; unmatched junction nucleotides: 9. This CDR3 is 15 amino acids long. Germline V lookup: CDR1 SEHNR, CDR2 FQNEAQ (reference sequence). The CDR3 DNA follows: TGTGCCAGCAGCCTTAGCGGGAGAATTGTCGATACGCAGTATTTT. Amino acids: CASSLSGRIVDTQYF.

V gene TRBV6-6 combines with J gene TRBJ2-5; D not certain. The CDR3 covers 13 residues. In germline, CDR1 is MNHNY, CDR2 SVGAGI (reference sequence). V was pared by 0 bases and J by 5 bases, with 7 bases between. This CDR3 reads CASSYSGWETQYF. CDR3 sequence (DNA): TGTGCCAGCAGTTACTCAGGTTGGGAGACCCAGTACTTC.

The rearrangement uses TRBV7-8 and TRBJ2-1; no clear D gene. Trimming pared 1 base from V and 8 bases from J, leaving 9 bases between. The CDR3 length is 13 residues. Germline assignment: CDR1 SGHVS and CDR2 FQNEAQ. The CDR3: CASSLGSSYEQFF. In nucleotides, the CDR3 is TGTGCCAGCAGCTTAGGTTCCAGCTATGAGCAGTTCTTC.

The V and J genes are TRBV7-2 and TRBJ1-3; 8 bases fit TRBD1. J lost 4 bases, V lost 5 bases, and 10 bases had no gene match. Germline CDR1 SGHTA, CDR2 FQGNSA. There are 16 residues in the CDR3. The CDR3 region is CASSTHQGALGNTIYF. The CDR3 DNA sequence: TGTGCCAGCAGCACCCACCAGGGGGCGCTAGGAAACACCATATATTTT. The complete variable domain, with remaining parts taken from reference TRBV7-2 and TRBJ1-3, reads GAGVSQSPSNKVTEKGKDVELRCDPISGHTALYWYRQSLGQGLEFLIYFQGNSAPDKSGLPSDRFSAERTGGSVSTLTIQRTQQEDSAVYLCASSTHQGALGNTIYFGEGSWLTVV.